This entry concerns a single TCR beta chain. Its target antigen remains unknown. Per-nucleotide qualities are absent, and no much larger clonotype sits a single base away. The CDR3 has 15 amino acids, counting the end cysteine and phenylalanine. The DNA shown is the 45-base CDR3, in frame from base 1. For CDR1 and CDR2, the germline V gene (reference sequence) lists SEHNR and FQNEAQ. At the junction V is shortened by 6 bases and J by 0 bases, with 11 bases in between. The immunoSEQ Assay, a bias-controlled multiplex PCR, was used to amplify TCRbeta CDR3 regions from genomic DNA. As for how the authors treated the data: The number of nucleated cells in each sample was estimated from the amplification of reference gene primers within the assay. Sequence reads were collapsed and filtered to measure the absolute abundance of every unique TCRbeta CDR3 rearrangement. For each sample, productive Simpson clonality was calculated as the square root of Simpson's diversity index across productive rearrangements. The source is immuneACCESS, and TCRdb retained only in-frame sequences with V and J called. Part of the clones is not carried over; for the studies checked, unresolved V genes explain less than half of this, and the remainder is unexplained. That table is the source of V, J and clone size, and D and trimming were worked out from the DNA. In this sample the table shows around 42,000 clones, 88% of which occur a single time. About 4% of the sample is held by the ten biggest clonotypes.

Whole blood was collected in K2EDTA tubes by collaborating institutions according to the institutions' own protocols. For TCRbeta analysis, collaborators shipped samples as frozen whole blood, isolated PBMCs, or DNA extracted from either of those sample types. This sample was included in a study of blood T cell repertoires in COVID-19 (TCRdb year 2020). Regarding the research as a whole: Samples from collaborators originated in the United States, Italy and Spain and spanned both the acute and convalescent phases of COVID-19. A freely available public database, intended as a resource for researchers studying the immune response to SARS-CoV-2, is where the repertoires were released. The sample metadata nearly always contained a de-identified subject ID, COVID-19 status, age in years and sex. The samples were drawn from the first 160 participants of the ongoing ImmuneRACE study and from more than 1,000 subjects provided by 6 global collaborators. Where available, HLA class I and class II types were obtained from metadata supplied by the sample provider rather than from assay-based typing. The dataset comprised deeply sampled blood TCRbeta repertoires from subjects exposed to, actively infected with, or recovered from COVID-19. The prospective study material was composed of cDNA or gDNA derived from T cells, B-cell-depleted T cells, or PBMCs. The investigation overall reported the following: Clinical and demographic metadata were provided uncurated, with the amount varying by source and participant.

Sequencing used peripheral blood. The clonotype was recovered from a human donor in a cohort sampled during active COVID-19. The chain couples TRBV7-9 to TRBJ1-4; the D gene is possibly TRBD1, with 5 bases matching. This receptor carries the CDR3 CASSPTGATNEKLFF. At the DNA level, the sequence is TGTGCCAGCAGTCCAACAGGAGCAACTAATGAAAAACTGTTTTTT.